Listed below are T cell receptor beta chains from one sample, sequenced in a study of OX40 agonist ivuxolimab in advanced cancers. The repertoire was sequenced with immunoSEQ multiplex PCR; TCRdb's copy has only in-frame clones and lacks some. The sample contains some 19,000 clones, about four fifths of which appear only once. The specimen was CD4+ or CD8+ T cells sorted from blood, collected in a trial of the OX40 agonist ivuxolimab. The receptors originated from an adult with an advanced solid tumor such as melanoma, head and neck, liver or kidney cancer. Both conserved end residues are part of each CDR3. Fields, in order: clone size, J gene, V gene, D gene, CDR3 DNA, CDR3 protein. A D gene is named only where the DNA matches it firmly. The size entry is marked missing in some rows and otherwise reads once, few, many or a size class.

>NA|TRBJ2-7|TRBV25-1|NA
TGTGCCAGCAGTGAATCCGGCGGTTCCTACGAGCAGTACTTC
CASSESGGSYEQYF
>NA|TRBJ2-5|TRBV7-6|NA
TGTGCCAGCAGCCCCCCGGGGGACGAAGAGACCCAGTACTTC
CASSPPGDEETQYF
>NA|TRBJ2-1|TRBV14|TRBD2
TGTGCCAGCAGCCAATATAGCGGGGGCTCCTACAATGAGCAGTTCTTC
CASSQYSGGSYNEQFF
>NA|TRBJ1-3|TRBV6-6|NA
TGTGCCAGCACCATCGCCTTTACAGGGGGAAACACCATATATTTT
CASTIAFTGGNTIYF
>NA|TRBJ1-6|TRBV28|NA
TGTGCCAGCAGTCCCCCGGATTCACCCCTCCACTTT
CASSPPDSPLHF
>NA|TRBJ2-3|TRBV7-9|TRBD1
TGTGCCAGCAGCTTAGGAGGGGGCACGGGATATCTCAGCACAGATACGCAGTATTTT
CASSLGGGTGYLSTDTQYF
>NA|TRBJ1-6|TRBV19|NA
TGTGCCAGTACAACAGGACGTTTAGGTTCACCCCTCCACTTT
CASTTGRLGSPLHF
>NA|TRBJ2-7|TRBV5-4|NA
TGTGCCAGCAGCCCCCCGGGACACGAGACCTACGAGCAGTACTTC
CASSPPGHETYEQYF
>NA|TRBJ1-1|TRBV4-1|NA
TGCGCCAGCAGCCAAGGAAGTCCACGGTCCAGCAACACTGAAGCTTTCTTT
CASSQGSPRSSNTEAFF
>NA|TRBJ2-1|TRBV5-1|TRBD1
TGCGCCAGCAGCTTGGGACAGGGAGAATGGAATGAGCAGTTCTTC
CASSLGQGEWNEQFF
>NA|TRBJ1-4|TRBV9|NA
TGTGCCAGCAGCGTAGCGGACCTTAAAGGGGAAAAACTGTTTTTT
CASSVADLKGEKLFF
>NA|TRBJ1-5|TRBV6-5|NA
TGTGCCAGCCTAGAAACCCCCTATAGCAATCAGCCCCAGCATTTT
CASLETPYSNQPQHF
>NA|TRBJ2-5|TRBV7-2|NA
TGTGCCAGCAGCTTGGGGCTTACCCAGTACTTC
CASSLGLTQYF
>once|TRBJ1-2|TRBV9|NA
TGTGCCAGCAGCGTAGCCCCCTTGTCAGGCGCCTATGGCTACACCTTC
CASSVAPLSGAYGYTF
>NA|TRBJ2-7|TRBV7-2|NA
TGTGCCAGCAGGGATTCCTACGAGCAGTACTTC
CASRDSYEQYF
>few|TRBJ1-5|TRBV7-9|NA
TGTGCCAGCAGCTTAGGGGATCAGCCCCAGCATTTT
CASSLGDQPQHF
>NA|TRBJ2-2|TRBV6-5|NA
TGTGCCAGCATCACATCTTCCGGGGAGCTGTTTTTT
CASITSSGELFF
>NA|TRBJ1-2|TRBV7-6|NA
TGTGCCAGCAGCCCAGGCGGGTCGGGGGGCTACACCTTC
CASSPGGSGGYTF
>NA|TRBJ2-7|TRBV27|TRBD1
TGTGCCAGCGGATGGGGGACAGGTTCCTCCGAGCAGTACTTC
CASGWGTGSSEQYF
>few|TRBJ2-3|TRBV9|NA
TGTGCCAGCAGCGTATTGGCAGATACGCAGTATTTT
CASSVLADTQYF
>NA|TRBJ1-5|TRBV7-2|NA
TGTGCCAGCAGCTTAATAGGGGGGGGGAATCAGCCCCAGCATTTT
CASSLIGGGNQPQHF
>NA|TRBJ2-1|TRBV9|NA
TGTGCCAGCAGCGTAGGCCGGGGTAGATACGCAGGGCACAATGAGCAGTTCTTC
CASSVGRGRYAGHNEQFF
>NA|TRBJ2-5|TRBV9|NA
TGTGCCAGCAGCGAGGGGGAGACCCAGTACTTC
CASSEGETQYF
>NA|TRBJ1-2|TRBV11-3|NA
TGTGCCAGCAGCTCTCCGAACGGCTATGGCTACACCTTC
CASSSPNGYGYTF
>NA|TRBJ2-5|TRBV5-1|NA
TGCGCCAGCAGCTTTTTTTCAGACGGAGCGGCCGGGGCCCAGTACTTC
CASSFFSDGAAGAQYF
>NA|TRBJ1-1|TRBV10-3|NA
TGTGCCATCAGTGACACCGACCGGGCTGAAGCTTTCTTT
CAISDTDRAEAFF
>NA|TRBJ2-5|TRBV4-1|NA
TGCGCCAGCAGCCAAGACTACGAGACCCAGTACTTC
CASSQDYETQYF
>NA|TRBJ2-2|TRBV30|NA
TGTGCCTGGGAAAGGGGGTGGAGCACCGGGGAGCTGTTTTTT
CAWERGWSTGELFF
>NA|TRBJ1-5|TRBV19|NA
TGTGCCACCAAGGCCCTATTTGTTGATGTGAGCAATCAGCCCCAGCATTTT
CATKALFVDVSNQPQHF
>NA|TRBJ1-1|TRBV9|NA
TGTGCCAGCAGCCGGAGAGAGTTCACTGAAGCTTTCTTT
CASSRREFTEAFF
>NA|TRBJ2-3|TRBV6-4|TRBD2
TGTGCCAGCAGCCCTCAAGCGGGGGGGCAGGGAGATACGCAGTATTTT
CASSPQAGGQGDTQYF
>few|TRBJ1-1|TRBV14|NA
TGTGCCAGCAGCCAAGGCTTCAGCTATTATGAAGCTTTCTTT
CASSQGFSYYEAFF
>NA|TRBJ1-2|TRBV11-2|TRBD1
TGTGCCAGCAGCCCGGGACAGTCTGGGGATGGCACCTTC
CASSPGQSGDGTF
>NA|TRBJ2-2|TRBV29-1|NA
TGCAGCGGTGAGGGGGGACACACCGGGGAGCTGTTTTTT
CSGEGGHTGELFF
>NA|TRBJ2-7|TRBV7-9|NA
TGTGCCAGCAGCTTAGACACTAGTCACGACGAGCAGTACTTC
CASSLDTSHDEQYF
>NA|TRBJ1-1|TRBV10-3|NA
TGTGCCATCAGGGGCACGTCCGGGACGGTGAACACTGAAGCTTTCTTT
CAIRGTSGTVNTEAFF
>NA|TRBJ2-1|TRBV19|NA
TGTGCCAGTAGTATGTCCGAACTAGCAGGTGAGCAGTTCTTC
CASSMSELAGEQFF
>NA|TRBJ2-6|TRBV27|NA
TGTGCCAGCAGTCTTGGGGGGCTCGGGGCCAACGTCCTGACTTTC
CASSLGGLGANVLTF
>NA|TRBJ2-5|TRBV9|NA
TGTGCCAGCAGCGGGGAGACCCAGTACTTC
CASSGETQYF
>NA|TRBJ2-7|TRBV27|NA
TGTGCCAGCAGTAATGACAGAACCTTCTCCTACGAGCAGTACTTC
CASSNDRTFSYEQYF
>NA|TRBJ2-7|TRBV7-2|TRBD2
TGTGCCAGCAGCTCATTTAGCGGGGGAAGCTACGAGCAGTACTTC
CASSSFSGGSYEQYF
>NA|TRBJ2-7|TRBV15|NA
TGTGCCACCTCAAGAATACTGAGCTCCTACGAGCAGTACTTC
CATSRILSSYEQYF
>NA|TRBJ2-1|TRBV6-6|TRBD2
TGTGCCAGCAGTTACGGGTCTAGCGGGGCCTACAATGAGCAGTTCTTC
CASSYGSSGAYNEQFF
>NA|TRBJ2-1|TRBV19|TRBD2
TGTGCCAGTAGTCGGACTAGCGGCTACAATGAGCAGTTCTTC
CASSRTSGYNEQFF
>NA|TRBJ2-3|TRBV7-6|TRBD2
TGTGCCAGCAGCGAGAGCGGGGGGTCAACAGATACGCAGTATTTT
CASSESGGSTDTQYF
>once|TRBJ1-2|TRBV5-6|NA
TGTGCCAGCAGCCCCTCGCGGGTTGGCTACACCTTC
CASSPSRVGYTF
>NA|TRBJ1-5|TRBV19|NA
TGTGCCAGTAGTAACAGCTGGACTAGCAATCAGCCCCAGCATTTT
CASSNSWTSNQPQHF
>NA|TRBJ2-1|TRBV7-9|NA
TGTGCCAGCAGCTTAGATCCAGATGAGCAGTTCTTC
CASSLDPDEQFF
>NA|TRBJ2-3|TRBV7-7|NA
TGTGCTAGCAGCTTATGGGTGGGAGGAACAGATACGCAGTATTTT
CASSLWVGGTDTQYF
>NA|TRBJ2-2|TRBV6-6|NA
TGTGCCACAATAAGCCTAGCCGGGGAGCTGTTTTTT
CATISLAGELFF
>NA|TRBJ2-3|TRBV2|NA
TGTGCCAGCAGCCCCGGTGGCACAGATACGCAGTATTTT
CASSPGGTDTQYF
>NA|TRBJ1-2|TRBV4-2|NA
TGTGCCAGCAGCCAAATCTACAATCCGGACGGGAACTATGGCTACACCTTC
CASSQIYNPDGNYGYTF